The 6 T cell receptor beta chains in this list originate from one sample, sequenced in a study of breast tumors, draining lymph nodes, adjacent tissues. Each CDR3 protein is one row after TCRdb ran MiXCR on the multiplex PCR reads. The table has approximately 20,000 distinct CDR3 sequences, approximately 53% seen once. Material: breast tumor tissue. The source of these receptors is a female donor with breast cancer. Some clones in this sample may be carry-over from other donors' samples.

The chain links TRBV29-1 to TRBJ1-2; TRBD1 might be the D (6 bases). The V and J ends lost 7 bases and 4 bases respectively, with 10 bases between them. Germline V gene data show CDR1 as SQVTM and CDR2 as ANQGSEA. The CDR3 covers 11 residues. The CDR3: CSARGPYGYTF. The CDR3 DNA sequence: TGCAGCGCTCGGGGGCCCTATGGCTACACCTTC.

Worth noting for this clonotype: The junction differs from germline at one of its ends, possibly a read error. The CDR3 loop is CSVGQMNEQSF. DNA for the CDR3: TGCAGTGTGGGTCAGATGAATGAGCAGTCCTTC. The chain carries TRBV20-1 and TRBJ2-1; D remains ambiguous. The CDR3 runs to 11 residues. Germline assignment: CDR1 DFQATT and CDR2 SNEGSKA (reference sequence).

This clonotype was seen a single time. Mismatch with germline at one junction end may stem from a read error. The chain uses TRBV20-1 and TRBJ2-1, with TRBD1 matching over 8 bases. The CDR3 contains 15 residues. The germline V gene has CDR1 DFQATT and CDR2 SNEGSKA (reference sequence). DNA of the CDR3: TGCGGTGCGACTCTTGGACAGGGCCGAACCAATGAGCGGTTCTTC. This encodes CGATLGQGRTNERFF.

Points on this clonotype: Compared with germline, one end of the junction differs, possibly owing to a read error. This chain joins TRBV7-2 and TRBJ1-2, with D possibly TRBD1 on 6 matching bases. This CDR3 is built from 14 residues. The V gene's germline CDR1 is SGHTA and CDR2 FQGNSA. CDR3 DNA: TGTGCCAGCAGCGTAGCAGGGGTAGGATATGGCTACACCTTC. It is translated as CASSVAGVGYGYTF. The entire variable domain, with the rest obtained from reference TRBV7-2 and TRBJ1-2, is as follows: GAGVSQSPSNKVTEKGKDVELRCDPISGHTALYWYRQSLGQGLEFLIYFQGNSAPDKSGLPSDRFSAERTGGSVSTLTIQRTQQEDSAVYLCASSVAGVGYGYTFGSGTRLTVV.

The CDR3 DNA reads as TGCGCCAGCAGCTGGGATCGCTCCTACGAGCAGTACTTC. It is translated as CASSWDRSYEQYF. V is TRBV5-1 and J is TRBJ2-7; D uncertain. Germline lookup yields CDR1 SGHRS and CDR2 YFSETQ. The CDR3 is 13 amino acids. V was shortened by 3 bases and J by 0 bases, with 7 bases between the two germline ends.

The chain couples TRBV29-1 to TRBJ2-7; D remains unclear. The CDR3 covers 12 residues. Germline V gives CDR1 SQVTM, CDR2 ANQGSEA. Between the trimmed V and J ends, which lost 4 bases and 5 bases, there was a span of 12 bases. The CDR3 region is CSVVSSGHEQYF. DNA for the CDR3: TGCAGCGTTGTTTCCAGTGGACACGAGCAGTACTTC.